Sequencing of this T cell receptor (beta chain) was carried out in a study of Graves' ophthalmopathy and Graves' hyperthyroidism. Study as a whole: No treatment had been given when peripheral blood was collected at initial diagnosis. Regarding the study as a whole: The majority of expanded thyroid clonotypes above 0.001 frequency also occurred in blood. Between ophthalmopathy and stable hyperthyroidism, a 13-signature model drew a separation with around 90% sensitivity and approximately 79% specificity.

Amplification targeted the TCR beta CDR3 regions, with RNA transcripts as the source material. First-round RT-PCR with HTBI primers preceded a second-round multiplex PCR. TCRdb recomputed calls from the multiplex PCR reads with MiXCR, one row per CDR3 protein. The table includes approximately 210,000 distinct CDR3 sequences, approximately 29% detected once. Thyroid ultrasound, orbital computed tomography, TRAb, serum thyroxine and clinical symptoms formed the basis of diagnosis. The CDR3 consists of 14 residues. With 1 base removed from V and 0 bases from J, the gap between germline ends came to 6 bases. CDR1 and CDR2 from the germline V gene are SQVTM and ANQGSEA. This clonotype was recorded many times. Its matching antigen is unknown.

The sequencing sample was made of peripheral blood. This chain connects TRBV29-1 to TRBJ2-2, with D uncertain. This sequence was found in a man aged 50 to 60 with Graves' ophthalmopathy. DNA of the CDR3: TGCAGCGTTGAAGGAGGAGCGAACACCGGGGAGCTGTTTTTT. Its protein is CSVEGGANTGELFF.